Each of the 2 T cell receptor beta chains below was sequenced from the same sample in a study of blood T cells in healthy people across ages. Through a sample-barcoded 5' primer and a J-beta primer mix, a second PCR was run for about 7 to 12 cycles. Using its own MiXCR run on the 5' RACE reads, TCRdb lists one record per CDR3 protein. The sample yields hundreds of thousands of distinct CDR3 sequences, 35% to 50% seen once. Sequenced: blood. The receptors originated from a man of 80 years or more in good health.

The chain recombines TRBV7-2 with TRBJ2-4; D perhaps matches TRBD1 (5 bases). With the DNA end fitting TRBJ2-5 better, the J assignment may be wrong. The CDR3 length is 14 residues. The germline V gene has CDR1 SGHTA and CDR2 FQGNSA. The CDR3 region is CASAMGQLKETQYF. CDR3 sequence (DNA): TGTGCCAGCGCCATGGGGCAGCTGAAAGAGACCCAGTACTTC.

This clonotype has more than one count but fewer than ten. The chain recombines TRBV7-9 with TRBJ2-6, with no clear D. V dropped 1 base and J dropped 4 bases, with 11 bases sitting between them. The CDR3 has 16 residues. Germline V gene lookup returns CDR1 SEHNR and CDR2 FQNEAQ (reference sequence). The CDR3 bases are TGTGCCAGCAGCTTAGGGATTAACGCAGGGGCCAACGTCCTGACTTTC. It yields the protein CASSLGINAGANVLTF. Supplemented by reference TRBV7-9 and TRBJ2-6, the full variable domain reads DTGVSQNPRHKITKRGQNVTFRCDPISEHNRLYWYRQTLGQGPEFLTYFQNEAQLEKSRLLSDRFSAERPKGSFSTLEIQRTEQGDSAMYLCASSLGINAGANVLTFGAGSRLTVL.